This T cell receptor (beta chain) is drawn from a study of cytomegalovirus exposure and HLA in healthy donors (TCRdb year 2017). Looking at the study overall: An earlier analysis of around 600 of the donors reported 250 to 350 Gb of sequence data and some 120 million unique TCR beta sequences from about 179 million T cells. Because of strong linkage in the cohort, roughly five DR-DQ haplotypes were treated as single units for association and clustering. To study patterns of TCR occurrence, a later analysis re-analyzed previously published TCR beta repertoires from several hundred donors and added high-resolution HLA genotyping. HLA typing included class I and class II loci at four-digit resolution. An early release that covered about 640 HLA-typed donors contained approximately 300 gigabases of sequencing data and approximately 85 million unique TCR sequences. The aim of the study was to test whether cataloging public T cell receptors could identify signatures of past pathogen exposure. Alongside the repertoire data, information on donor age, sex, ethnicity and CMV serostatus was compiled. Among the approximately 400 genotyped donors, more than 70% belonged to the genetic ancestry cluster associated with self-reported Caucasian donors. An earlier analysis of roughly 580 of the donors used high-throughput TCR beta sequencing to judge whether each TCR beta V gene segment behaved as functional or pseudogenic. Rather than drawing on any new phenotypic data, the later analysis identified candidate immune exposures from TCR beta sequences and the way those sequences occurred across donors. Typing coverage varied by locus: about 620-640 donors for A, B, C, DRB1 and DQB1; around 560 for DQA1; about 570 for DPA1; 450 to 480 for DPB1. To predict cytomegalovirus infection status, the study brought together high-throughput TCR immunosequencing, statistical association of individual TCRs with disease status, and machine learning. In a later genetic analysis, genome-wide SNP genotypes for about 55% of the roughly 670 donors were used, and that subset was treated as a discovery cohort. A separate validation cohort of about 110 different subjects was used in addition to the approximately 670-subject first cohort. Across 300 to 500 genotyped donors of the cohort, an average of about 240,000 unique TCR beta nucleotide sequences per donor were sequenced, and 15% to 20% of those sequences were non-productive. Every repertoire in the discovery cohort had been generated on one and the same sequencing platform. Using immunosequencing, the study profiled T cell repertoires from some 670 subjects and related those repertoires to cytomegalovirus serostatus.

Here is what the overall study found, with its caveats: According to the authors, the approach could potentially be generalized to other disease states and immunological phenotypes. Broadly in line with IMGT annotations, most TCR beta V segments showed up in productive rearrangements about 87% or about 30% of the time in an earlier analysis of 450 to 750 of the donors. A few of the identified cytomegalovirus-associated TCR beta chains were confirmed in vitro to be specific for cytomegalovirus antigens. A further reported finding was that TCR beta sequences accurately predicted the HLA-A and HLA-B alleles for most subjects in the first cohort. A later analysis reported that several top co-occurrence clusters appeared linked to parvovirus B19, influenza, CMV and Epstein-Barr virus. Some IMGT-functional V segments, including TRBV6-2 and TRBV6-3, could not be told apart with the 87-base-pair reads, so those segments were excluded. Most TCR sequences were observed very rarely across donors, whereas some public TCRs were present in many individuals. A later analysis found that HLA-associated TCR beta chains were more clonally expanded and had lower generation probabilities than equally common non-associated chains. A cluster of highly shared sequence variants was judged likely to represent a technical artifact of the sequencing pipeline. The cohort was sequenced for TCR beta chains only, and without alpha or paired-chain data the features that could be detected were limited. For the cohort, immune exposure information was limited to CMV serostatus. A later genetic analysis reported fewer N-insertions in productive TCRs among donors in an Asian-associated ancestry cluster than the roughly 670-donor mean. The earlier analysis of 450 to 700 of the donors excluded over 15 rarely observed V segments, including chromosome 9 orphons, because counts were too low. In a later analysis, most CMV-associated TCR beta chains were found to appear HLA-restricted, with HLA associations seemingly driven largely by CMV exposure. A later analysis found that TCR association rates varied across HLA loci, with DRB1 alleles showing the most associated TCRs and HLA-C alleles the fewest. At a false discovery rate of 0.05, a later analysis linked 16,951 TCR beta sequences to specific HLA alleles. Linkage disequilibrium might explain the correlated functional status among segregating V segments, but an unknown experimental factor could not be excluded. In a later genetic analysis, a missense DCLRE1C variant was associated with V-gene and J-gene trimming of TCR beta chains, and the association was replicated in an independent cohort. The study listed 164 TCR beta chains as associated with cytomegalovirus. In both the original and validation cohorts, the classifier was reported to diagnose cytomegalovirus status with high specificity and sensitivity. Because some donors lacked HLA typing at each locus, the association tests relied only on the typed subset. Strong co-occurrence of HLA alleles, especially DR and DQ, made assigning TCR associations to individual alleles difficult. Roughly uniform sequencing depth across donors was assumed in presence/absence analyses, although this assumption may not hold.

A note on this clone: Its antigen is still unknown. One base away there is no much larger clone; base qualities are not given.

The cohort was made up of hundreds of healthy bone marrow donors. Cohort members were all nominally healthy when sampled, although unrecorded immune exposures were likely present. The donor tested CMV seropositive and was one of the 289 seropositive cohort members. Each donor provided a peripheral blood sample, and peripheral blood mononuclear cells were used for TCR beta sequencing. The Qiagen DNeasy Blood Extraction Kit was used to extract genomic DNA from the blood cell samples. V lost 0 bases and J lost 1 base; the stretch between them is 6 bases long. CDR1 and CDR2, looked up from the germline V gene, are KGHSH and LQKENI. Counted from cysteine to phenylalanine, this CDR3 has 14 amino acids. CDR3 DNA is the only sequence kept; it has 42 bases, read in frame from the first base. Receptor amplification or capture employed the immunoSEQ multiplex PCR assay. A mixture of 60 forward primers for TCR Vbeta segments and 13 reverse primers for TCR Jbeta segments was used in the multiplex PCR. Amplification of the CDR3 region of rearranged TCR beta genes was performed with a multiplex PCR assay on genomic DNA. On the Illumina HiSeq System, the amplified TCR beta libraries were sequenced as 87-base-pair reads. Per the authors' processing: A later analysis counted 65 million to 90 million unique TCR beta chains across the 550 to 700 repertoires, and around 12 million of these chains were shared by at least two donors. Raw reads were error-corrected and collapsed into unique sequences with a nearest-neighbor algorithm that merged closely related sequences to remove PCR and sequencing errors. CDR3 sequences were aligned to IMGT reference sequences to assign V, D and J gene segments. For a sequence to be retained, a match of at least six nucleotides to both a V gene segment and a J gene segment was required. A rearrangement counted as productive if the CDR3 had no stop codons and remained in frame with V and J, and every other rearrangement counted as non-productive. CDR3 was defined according to IMGT convention as the region running from the second conserved V-encoded cysteine to the conserved J-encoded phenylalanine. The earlier analysis of 450 to 750 of the donors excluded any sequence lacking an unambiguous match to a single V gene segment. An earlier analysis of a few hundred of the donors called V segments functional above 56.7% productive rearrangements and segregating when the between-donor standard deviation exceeded 5%. A statistical classification framework was developed to diagnose cytomegalovirus status using the catalog of TCR beta chain sequences. In a later analysis, TCR nucleotide sequences were compared against IMGT/GENE-DB human TR gene sequences so that V and J genes could be assigned. Using the TCRdist pipeline, a later analysis assigned CDR3 sequences along with most-parsimonious VDJ recombination scenarios. A later analysis defined each TCR beta chain by its CDR3 amino acid sequence plus V-gene family, and excluded reads lacking a unique V-gene family. A later analysis removed several hundred highly shared, low-generation-probability nucleotide sequences to deal with suspected cross-contamination and a sequencing artifact. In a later analysis, a clonal expansion index was calculated for each public chain from normalized within-repertoire ranks of inferred template counts. In a later analysis, generation probabilities were computed with a VDJ recombination model fitted to out-of-frame rearrangements, and the resulting probabilities were checked against IGoR. A later analysis scored TCR-TCR, TCR-HLA and TCR-CMV co-occurrence with hypergeometric tests, applying a repertoire-size bias correction to TCR pairs. To estimate false discovery rates, a later analysis permuted the HLA or CMV assignments 20 times. In a later analysis, co-occurring TCRs were grouped using DBSCAN, and TCRdist sequence similarity was added for clustering within HLA-allele-positive subsets. Repertoires with fewer than 30,000 or more than 120,000 public chains, plus five repertoires with anomalous nucleotide sharing, were excluded from co-occurrence clustering. TCRdb stores this immuneACCESS table with in-frame sequences only. Part of the clones is absent; in the studies checked, under half of the shortfall reflects unresolved V genes, and no reason is known for the rest. That table is the source of V, J and clone size, and D and trimming were worked out from the DNA. For this sample there are around 150,000 clones; around 86% appear just once. The ten most abundant clones make up around 7.8% of the sample.

Rearrangement joined TRBV18 to TRBJ2-5, with the D gene too uncertain to name. The TCR sequence derives from a woman in her 50s in good health and CMV-seropositive. The sequenced material came from PBMCs. The CDR3 region reads CASSPPSSQETQYF. The DNA is as follows: TGTGCCAGCTCACCACCGTCCAGCCAAGAGACCCAGTACTTC.